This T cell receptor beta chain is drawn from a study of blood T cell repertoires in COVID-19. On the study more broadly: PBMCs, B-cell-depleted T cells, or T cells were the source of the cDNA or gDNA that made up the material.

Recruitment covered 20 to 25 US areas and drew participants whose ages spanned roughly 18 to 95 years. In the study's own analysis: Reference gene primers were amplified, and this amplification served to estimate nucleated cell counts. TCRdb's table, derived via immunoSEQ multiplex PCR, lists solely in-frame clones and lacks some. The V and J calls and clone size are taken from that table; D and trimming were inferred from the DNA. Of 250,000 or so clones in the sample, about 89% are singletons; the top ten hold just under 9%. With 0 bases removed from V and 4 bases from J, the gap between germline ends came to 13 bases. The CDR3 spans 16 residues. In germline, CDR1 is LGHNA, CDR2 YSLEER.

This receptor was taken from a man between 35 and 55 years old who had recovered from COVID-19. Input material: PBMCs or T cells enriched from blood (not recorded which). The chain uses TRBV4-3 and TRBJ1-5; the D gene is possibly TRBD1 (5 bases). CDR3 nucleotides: TGCGCCAGCAGCCAAGATCGAGGACACCTTAATCAGCCCCAGCATTTT. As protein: CASSQDRGHLNQPQHF.